This T cell receptor (beta chain) stems from a study of T cell changes during pregnancy in multiple sclerosis. Profiling relied on immunoSEQ multiplex PCR, and the TCRdb table lists in-frame clones only, not all of them. The sample lists fewer than 85,000 clones; about 92% were seen once. Germline values: CDR1 LNHDA, CDR2 SQIVND (reference sequence). The CDR3 is 15 residues long. V lost 7 bases and J lost 3; bases outside the gene matches: 7. This receptor was obtained from a female donor in good health, enrolled as a control in a pregnancy study. The input for sequencing was peripheral blood, taken in the third trimester of pregnancy. The rearrangement links TRBV19 to TRBJ1-5, with TRBD1 matching 9 bases. CDR3 coding DNA: TGTGCCAGTAAGAGGGACAGGGAAGACAATCAGCCCCAGCATTTT. Its translation is CASKRDREDNQPQHF.